One sample yielded the 26 T cell receptor beta chains listed below, sequenced in a study of technical replicates of blood from a handful of donors. Generated by immunoSEQ multiplex PCR, the TCRdb table keeps only in-frame clones and is missing some. The sample shows over 55,000 clones, around 96% of them seen only once. The material sequenced was PBMCs. The receptors stem from a human donor in good health. Some clones in this sample may be carry-over from other donors' samples.

This chain connects TRBV18 to TRBJ1-2; D uncertain. Germline assignment: CDR1 KGHSH and CDR2 LQKENI. The V gene lost 3 bases and the J gene lost 2 bases, with 7 bases spanning the gap. The CDR3 spans 13 residues. The DNA of the CDR3 is TGTGCCAGCTCACCGAGTGAAAACTATGGCTACACCTTC. Amino acids: CASSPSENYGYTF.

The chain uses TRBV5-6 and TRBJ1-2, with a tentative D call TRBD1 (5 bases). The CDR3 sequence is 14 residues long. The germline V and J ends were trimmed by 0 bases and 7 bases, with 13 bases remaining between them. Per germline, CDR1 SGHDT and CDR2 YYEEEE. In DNA form, the CDR3 reads TGTGCCAGCAGCTTGGCCAAGGGACTCGGTGGCTACACCTTC. Translated: CASSLAKGLGGYTF.

The CDR3 spells CASSLLAGGPNTGELFF. CDR3 sequence (DNA): TGTGCCAGCAGCTTGCTAGCGGGAGGGCCGAACACCGGGGAGCTGTTTTTT. The V call is TRBV5-4, the J call TRBJ2-2, with TRBD2 identical over 12 bases. CDR1 is SGHNT and CDR2 is YYREEE in the germline V gene (reference sequence). Unmatched junction bases numbered 1, after V lost 1 base and J lost 0 bases. This CDR3 has 17 amino acids.

The J gene is TRBJ1-2, the V gene TRBV2; TRBD1 matches 11 bases. The trim removed 2 bases at V and 10 bases at J, leaving 9 bases unmatched. The CDR3 sequence is 15 residues long. The germline gives CDR1 SNHLY, CDR2 FYNNEI. The CDR3 sequence is CASSENRGQGGDYTF. CDR3 in DNA: TGTGCCAGCAGTGAAAATAGGGGACAGGGGGGAGACTACACCTTC.

CDR3 nucleotides: TGTGCCTGGAGTAACCAGGGGAACACTGAAGCTTTCTTT. Translation gives CAWSNQGNTEAFF. The rearrangement uses TRBV30 and TRBJ1-1; possibly TRBD1 for D (5 bases). V lost 2 bases and J lost 1, with 8 bases in between. The length of the CDR3 is 13 residues. CDR1 and CDR2 from the germline V gene are GTSNPN and SVGIG (reference sequence).

This chain uses TRBV5-5 with TRBJ1-5; 7 nucleotides agree with TRBD1. CDR3 length equals 15 residues. CDR1 is SGHKS, CDR2 YYEKEE, per germline (reference sequence). The V and J ends lost 0 bases and 7 bases, in that order; junction bases with no gene match: 7. The CDR3 nucleotides read TGTGCCAGCAGCTTGGTAGGGACAGACAACCAGCCCCAGCATTTT. Amino acids: CASSLVGTDNQPQHF.

The chain employs TRBV28 and TRBJ2-1; TRBD2 aligns across 10 bases. The germline V gene has CDR1 MDHEN and CDR2 SYDVKM. The CDR3 extends over 12 amino acids. Trimming cost V 5 bases and J 10 bases; bases outside gene matches: 2. This CDR3 is CASSQLAGEQFF. The CDR3 nucleotides are TGTGCCAGCAGTCAACTAGCGGGGGAGCAGTTCTTC.

V usage is TRBV6-6 and J usage is TRBJ2-1, with D tentatively TRBD2 (6 bases). Germline CDR1 MNHNY, CDR2 SVGAGI (reference sequence). There are 16 residues in the CDR3. Trimming cost V 7 bases and J 0 bases, with 16 bases left between them. The CDR3 is CASNPPGLSSYNEQFF. DNA for the CDR3: TGTGCCAGCAACCCCCCGGGACTGAGCTCCTACAATGAGCAGTTCTTC.

V and J are TRBV4-1 and TRBJ2-5; 9 positions match TRBD2. Germline CDR1 reads MGHRA; CDR2 reads YSYEKL. The ends lost 2 bases at V and 5 bases at J; junction bases unmatched: 3. The CDR3 is 14 amino acids. The CDR3 spells CASSQPGLAETQYF. The CDR3 DNA sequence: TGCGCCAGCAGCCAACCCGGACTAGCGGAGACCCAGTACTTC.

The rearrangement joins TRBV5-1 to TRBJ2-3, with D perhaps matching TRBD2 (5 bases). Per germline, CDR1 SGHRS and CDR2 YFSETQ. This CDR3 has 15 amino acids. The V end was cut by 1 base, the J end by 4 bases, with 13 bases between. CDR3 sequence: CASSLSASSPDTQYF. CDR3 in DNA: TGCGCCAGCAGCTTGTCGGCTAGCTCACCAGATACGCAGTATTTT.

This rearrangement joins TRBV5-4 to TRBJ1-6; 10 nucleotides match TRBD1. The CDR3 spans 16 residues. CDR1 and CDR2 (germline): SGHNT, YYREEE (reference sequence). The trim removed 0 bases at V and 5 bases at J, leaving 2 bases unmatched. The CDR3 is CASSLGGQGHNSPLHF. CDR3 DNA sequence: TGTGCCAGCAGCTTGGGGGGACAGGGGCATAATTCACCCCTCCACTTT.

The rearrangement uses TRBV5-6 and TRBJ2-1; D uncertain. Germline CDR1 SGHDT, CDR2 YYEEEE. The CDR3 runs 16 residues. The V and J ends lost 3 bases and 0 bases respectively, with 13 bases between them. CDR3 DNA: TGTGCCAGCAGCTCCCCCTACTCGAGCTCCTACAATGAGCAGTTCTTC. Translated: CASSSPYSSSYNEQFF.

J is TRBJ1-1 and V is TRBV5-6; 7 nucleotides line up with TRBD1. The CDR3 sequence is 14 residues long. Germline trimming cut 3 bases from V and 3 bases from J; bases unmatched to any gene: 5. The V gene's germline CDR1 is SGHDT and CDR2 YYEEEE. The CDR3: CASSSQQGHTEAFF. CDR3 DNA: TGTGCCAGCAGCTCACAACAGGGGCACACTGAAGCTTTCTTT.

The CDR3 DNA reads as TGTGCCAGTAGTTGGCAGGACACGGATGGCCAGCCCCAGCATTTT. This codes for CASSWQDTDGQPQHF. The rearrangement uses TRBV19 and TRBJ1-5; D may be TRBD1 (5 bases). Germline V gene lookup returns CDR1 LNHDA and CDR2 SQIVND (reference sequence). V was cut by 5 bases and J by 7 bases, with 18 bases left in between. The CDR3 runs to 15 residues.

The rearrangement uses TRBV2 and TRBJ2-3; D possibly corresponds to TRBD2 (5 bases). V was shortened by 6 bases and J by 2 bases, with 9 bases between the two germline ends. The CDR3 is 13 residues long. Germline V CDR1 and CDR2: SNHLY, FYNNEI. In nucleotides, the CDR3 is TGTGCCAGCAGGGAGCGGTACACAGATACGCAGTATTTT. It translates to CASRERYTDTQYF. Using reference TRBV2 and TRBJ2-3 for the parts outside the CDR3, the full variable domain is EPEVTQTPSHQVTQMGQEVILRCVPISNHLYFYWYRQILGQKVEFLVSFYNNEISEKSEIFDDQFSVERPDGSNFTLKIRSTKLEDSAMYFCASRERYTDTQYFGPGTRLTVL.

The genes are TRBV13 and TRBJ2-2; D is possibly TRBD1 (5 bases). This CDR3 comprises 14 residues. V was clipped by 4 bases and J by 1 base, with 7 bases between them. Germline CDR1 reads PRHDT; CDR2 reads FYEKMQ (reference sequence). This CDR3 reads CASSSRENTGELFF. The CDR3 region has the DNA TGTGCCAGCAGCTCCAGGGAGAACACCGGGGAGCTGTTTTTT.

The V call is TRBV6-1, the J call TRBJ2-1; 10 positions match TRBD2. This CDR3 is built from 15 residues. The V gene's germline CDR1 is MNHNS and CDR2 SASEGT. V shed 6 bases, J shed 10 bases, and the junction held 12 bases outside the gene matches. The CDR3 spells CASSLGLAVGGEQFF. CDR3 in DNA: TGTGCCAGCAGCCTCGGACTAGCGGTCGGGGGGGAGCAGTTCTTC.

The CDR3 reads CASSSPKRGYNEQFF. The CDR3 DNA sequence: TGTGCCAGCAGTTCACCGAAGCGGGGGTACAATGAGCAGTTCTTC. V gene TRBV6-5 combines with J gene TRBJ2-1, with TRBD2 matching over 8 bases. Germline CDR1 is MNHEY and CDR2 is SVGAGI. The CDR3 consists of 15 residues. V lost 4 bases to trimming and J lost 4 bases; unmatched junction nucleotides: 6.

This clone was found once. Because the CDR3's place on the DNA is in doubt, the DNA is left out and the CDR3 is given as listed by TCRdb. The rearrangement links TRBV1 to TRBJ2-7; the table's D call, TRBD2, has no DNA check behind it. TRBV1 represents a pseudogene. The CDR3 length equals 17 residues, ends included. CDR3 residues: CTSSILVAGGSSYEQYF.

V is TRBV19 and J is TRBJ2-7; 7 positions agree with TRBD1. V lost 4 bases and J lost 6; bases outside the gene matches: 3. CDR1 and CDR2 from the germline V gene are LNHDA and SQIVND (reference sequence). The CDR3 length is 12 residues. CDR3 residues: CASSTDRAEQYF. CDR3 bases: TGTGCCAGTAGTACCGACAGGGCCGAGCAGTACTTC.

The rearrangement uses TRBV7-9 and TRBJ2-7, with 7 bases identical to TRBD1. CDR3 length: 14 amino acids. V shed 2 bases, J shed 5 bases, and the junction held 6 bases outside the gene matches. Germline CDR1 reads SEHNR; CDR2 reads FQNEAQ (reference sequence). The CDR3 DNA reads as TGTGCCAGCAGCTTATCGGGGCAGGGGGACGAGCAGTACTTC. It encodes CASSLSGQGDEQYF.

J is TRBJ1-1 and V is TRBV4-1, with TRBD1 as a possible D gene (6 bases). The CDR3 loop spans 16 amino acids. Looked up from germline, CDR1 is MGHRA and CDR2 is YSYEKL. V lost 0 bases, J lost 1 base, and 12 bases lay in between. This chain's CDR3 is CASSQDVNRANTEAFF. As DNA, the CDR3 is TGCGCCAGCAGCCAAGATGTGAACAGGGCGAACACTGAAGCTTTCTTT.

This clone was found once. V gene TRBV18 combines with J gene TRBJ2-7; TRBD2 matches at 8 bases. CDR1 is KGHSH, CDR2 LQKENI, per germline. The V gene end was trimmed by 4 bases and the J gene end by 6 bases; junction bases not matched to a gene: 11. CDR3 length: 15 amino acids. CDR3 nucleotide sequence: TGTGCCAGCTCACGAAGTACTAGCGGCCAAGGCGAGCAGTACTTC. As protein: CASSRSTSGQGEQYF.

The chain uses TRBV19 and TRBJ1-5; no clear D. Trimming left V 4 bases short and J 1 base short, with 14 bases between. Germline CDR1 is LNHDA and CDR2 is SQIVND (reference sequence). The CDR3 has 16 amino acids. CDR3 nucleotides: TGTGCCAGTAGTACAAACTCCGGCGGGAGCAATCAGCCCCAGCATTTT. Translating it yields CASSTNSGGSNQPQHF.

V and J are TRBV7-9 and TRBJ2-1; the match to TRBD2 covers 11 bases. The CDR3 is made up of 16 amino acids. Germline-derived CDR1 and CDR2 are SEHNR and FQNEAQ (reference sequence). V was pared by 4 bases and J by 7 bases, with 9 bases of the junction left unmatched. The CDR3 sequence is CASSSLAGGPRNEQFF. The CDR3 bases are TGTGCCAGCAGCTCCTTAGCGGGAGGGCCGCGGAATGAGCAGTTCTTC.

The chain couples TRBV2 to TRBJ2-5, with D uncertain. In germline, CDR1 is SNHLY, CDR2 FYNNEI. The CDR3 consists of 13 residues. V lost 3 bases and J lost 7, with 12 bases in between. The CDR3 DNA sequence: TGTGCCAGCAGTGACGCCAACGAGGCGACCCAGTACTTC. It codes for CASSDANEATQYF.